This T cell receptor beta chain was identified during a study of technical replicates of blood from a handful of donors. TCRdb's table, derived via immunoSEQ multiplex PCR, lists solely in-frame clones and lacks some. Of around 68,000 clones in the sample, 95% to 97% were seen once. This CDR3 is 13 amino acids long. V lost 3 bases to trimming and J lost 4 bases, with 7 bases between them. Germline CDR1 is MDHEN and CDR2 is SYDVKM. The specimen was T cells isolated from PBMCs. The origin of this receptor is a human donor in good health. The chain couples TRBV28 to TRBJ2-1; weak D call: TRBD1 (5 bases). CDR3 in amino acids: CASSFQGYNEQFF. DNA for the CDR3: TGTGCCAGCAGTTTCCAGGGATACAATGAGCAGTTCTTC.